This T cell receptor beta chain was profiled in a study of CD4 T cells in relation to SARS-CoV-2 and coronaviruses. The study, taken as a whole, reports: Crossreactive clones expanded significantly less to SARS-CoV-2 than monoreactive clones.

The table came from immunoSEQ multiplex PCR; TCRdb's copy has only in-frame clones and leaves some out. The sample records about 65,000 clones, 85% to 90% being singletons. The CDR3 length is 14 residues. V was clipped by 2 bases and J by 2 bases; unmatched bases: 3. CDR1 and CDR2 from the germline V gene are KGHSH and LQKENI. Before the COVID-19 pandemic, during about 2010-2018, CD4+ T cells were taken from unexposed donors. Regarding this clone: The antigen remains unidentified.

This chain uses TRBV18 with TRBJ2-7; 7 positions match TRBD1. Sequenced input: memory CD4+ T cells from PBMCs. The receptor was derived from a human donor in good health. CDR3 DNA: TGTGCCAGCTCACCAGGACAGGTGACCTACGAGCAGTACTTC. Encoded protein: CASSPGQVTYEQYF.